This TCR beta chain originates from a study of T-cell memory formation after mild COVID-19. Across the study: TCR clusters mostly belonged to single donors. Study findings and constraints: Unconfirmed was the SARS-CoV-2 specificity of second-wave clones that peaked on day 37.

The CDR3 has 13 residues. V trimming: 6 bases; J trimming: 0 bases; junction bases outside the gene matches: 4. Germline V gives CDR1 SQVTM, CDR2 ANQGSEA. A 5'RACE reaction primed in the constant segment made cDNA libraries of TCR alpha and TCR beta, and these carried sample barcodes and UMIs. TCRdb fed the 5' RACE reads into MiXCR, producing one record per CDR3 protein. This sample has 140,000 to 150,000 distinct CDR3 sequences, with approximately 26% found just once. This clonotype was found a few times. What it binds is not known. This chain connects TRBV29-1 to TRBJ1-2, with 7 bases that match TRBD1. The receptor's source is an adult woman who had mild COVID-19 (a few samples of this study predate the infection). Cell type and time point are not known. The sample comprised PBMCs or a T cell subset sorted from them (not recorded which). Here the CDR3 DNA reads TGCAGCGTAGGACAGGAGGCTAACTATGGCTACACCTTC. The encoded protein is CSVGQEANYGYTF. The complete variable domain, with remaining parts taken from reference TRBV29-1 and TRBJ1-2, reads SAVISQKPSRDICQRGTSLTIQCQVDSQVTMMFWYRQQPGQSLTLIATANQGSEATYESGFVIDKFPISRPNLTFSTLTVSNMSPEDSSIYLCSVGQEANYGYTFGSGTRLTVV.